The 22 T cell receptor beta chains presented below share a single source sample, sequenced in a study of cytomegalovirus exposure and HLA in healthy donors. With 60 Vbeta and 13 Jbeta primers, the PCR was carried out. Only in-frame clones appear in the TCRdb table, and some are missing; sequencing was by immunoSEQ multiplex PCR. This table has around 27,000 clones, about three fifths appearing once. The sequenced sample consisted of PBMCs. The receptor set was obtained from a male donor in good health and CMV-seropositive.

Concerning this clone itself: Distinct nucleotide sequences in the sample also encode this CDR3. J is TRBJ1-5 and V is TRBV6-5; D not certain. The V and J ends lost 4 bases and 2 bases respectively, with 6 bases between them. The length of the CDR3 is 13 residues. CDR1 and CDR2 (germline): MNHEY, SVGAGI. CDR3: CASSSQGNQPQHF. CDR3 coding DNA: TGTGCCAGCAGTTCCCAGGGCAATCAGCCCCAGCATTTT.

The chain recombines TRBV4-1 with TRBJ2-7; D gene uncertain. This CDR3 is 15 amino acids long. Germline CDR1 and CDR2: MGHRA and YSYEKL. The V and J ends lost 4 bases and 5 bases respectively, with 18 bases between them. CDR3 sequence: CASSLDPRPANEQYF. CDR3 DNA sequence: TGCGCCAGCAGCCTAGACCCCAGGCCTGCTAACGAGCAGTACTTC.

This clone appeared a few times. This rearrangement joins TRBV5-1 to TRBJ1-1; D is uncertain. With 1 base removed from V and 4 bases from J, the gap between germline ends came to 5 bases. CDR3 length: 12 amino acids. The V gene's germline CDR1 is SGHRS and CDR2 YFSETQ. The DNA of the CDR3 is TGCGCCAGCAGCTTGACGGGCACTGAAGCTTTCTTT. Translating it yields CASSLTGTEAFF.

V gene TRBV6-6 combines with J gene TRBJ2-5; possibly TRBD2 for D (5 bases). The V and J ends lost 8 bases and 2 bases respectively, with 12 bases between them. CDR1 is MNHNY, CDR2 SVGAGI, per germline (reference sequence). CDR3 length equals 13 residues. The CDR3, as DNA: TGTGCCAGCGCCCTTCGGGGTCAAGAGACCCAGTACTTC. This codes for CASALRGQETQYF.

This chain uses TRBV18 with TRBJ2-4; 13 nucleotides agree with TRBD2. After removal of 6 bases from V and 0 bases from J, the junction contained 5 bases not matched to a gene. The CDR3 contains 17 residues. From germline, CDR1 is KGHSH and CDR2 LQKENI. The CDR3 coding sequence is TGTGCCAGCTCCGCGACTAGCGGGGGGTTAGCCAAAAACATTCAGTACTTC. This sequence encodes CASSATSGGLAKNIQYF.

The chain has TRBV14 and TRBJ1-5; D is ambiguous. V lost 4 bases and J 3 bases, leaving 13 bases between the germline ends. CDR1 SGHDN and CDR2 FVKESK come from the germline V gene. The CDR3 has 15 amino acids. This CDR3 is CASSLYGGYNQPQHF. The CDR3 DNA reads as TGTGCCAGCAGCCTTTACGGCGGCTACAATCAGCCCCAGCATTTT.

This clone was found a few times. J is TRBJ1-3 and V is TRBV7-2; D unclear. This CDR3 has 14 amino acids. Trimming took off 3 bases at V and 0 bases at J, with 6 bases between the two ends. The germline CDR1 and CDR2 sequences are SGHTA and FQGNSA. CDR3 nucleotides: TGTGCCAGCAGCTTTGTCGGCTCTGGAAACACCATATATTTT. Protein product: CASSFVGSGNTIYF.

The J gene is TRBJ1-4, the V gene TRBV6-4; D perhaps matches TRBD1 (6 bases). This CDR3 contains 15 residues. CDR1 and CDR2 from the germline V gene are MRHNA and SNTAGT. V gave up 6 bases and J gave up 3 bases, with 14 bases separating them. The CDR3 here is CASRRQDFPNEKLFF. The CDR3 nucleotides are TGTGCCAGCAGACGACAGGATTTTCCTAATGAAAAACTGTTTTTT.

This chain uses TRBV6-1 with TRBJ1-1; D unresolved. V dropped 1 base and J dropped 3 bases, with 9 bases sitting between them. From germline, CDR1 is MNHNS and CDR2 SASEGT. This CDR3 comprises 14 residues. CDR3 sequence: CASSEGRRDTEAFF. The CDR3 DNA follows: TGTGCCAGCAGTGAAGGAAGGAGGGACACTGAAGCTTTCTTT.

The CDR3 protein is CASNPRGRTEAFF. The CDR3 DNA sequence: TGTGCCAGTAATCCCAGGGGGCGGACTGAAGCTTTCTTT. The chain is built from TRBV6-5 and TRBJ1-1, with TRBD1 matching 8 bases. The V gene's germline CDR1 is MNHEY and CDR2 SVGAGI. The trim removed 9 bases at V and 5 bases at J, leaving 8 bases unmatched. This CDR3 spans 13 amino acids.

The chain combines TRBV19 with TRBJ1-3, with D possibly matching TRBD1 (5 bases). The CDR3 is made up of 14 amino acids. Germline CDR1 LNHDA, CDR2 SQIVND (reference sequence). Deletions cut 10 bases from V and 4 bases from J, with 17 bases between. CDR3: CATLPRGPGNTIYF. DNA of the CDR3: TGTGCCACCTTACCTAGGGGTCCCGGAAACACCATATATTTT.

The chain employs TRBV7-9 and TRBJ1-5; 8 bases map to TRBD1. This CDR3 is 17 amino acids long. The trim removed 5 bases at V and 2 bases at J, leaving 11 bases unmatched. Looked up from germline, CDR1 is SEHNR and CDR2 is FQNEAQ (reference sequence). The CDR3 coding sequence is TGTGCCAGCAGCCACGGAAGAGGACAGGGCGGCAATCAGCCCCAGCATTTT. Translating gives CASSHGRGQGGNQPQHF.

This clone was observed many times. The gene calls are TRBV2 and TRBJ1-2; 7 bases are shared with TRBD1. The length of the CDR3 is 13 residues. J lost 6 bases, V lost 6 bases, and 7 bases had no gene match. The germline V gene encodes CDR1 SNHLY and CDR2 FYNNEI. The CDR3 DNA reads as TGTGCCAGCAGGAGAGACAGGGATAATGGCTACACCTTC. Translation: CASRRDRDNGYTF.

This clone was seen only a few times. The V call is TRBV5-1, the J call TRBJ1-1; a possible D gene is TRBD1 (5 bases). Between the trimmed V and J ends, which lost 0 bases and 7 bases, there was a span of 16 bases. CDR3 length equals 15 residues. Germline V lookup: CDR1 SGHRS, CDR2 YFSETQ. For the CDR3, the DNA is TGCGCCAGCAGCTTGGATGTTGGTCAGGGCAGTGAAGCTTTCTTT. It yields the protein CASSLDVGQGSEAFF.

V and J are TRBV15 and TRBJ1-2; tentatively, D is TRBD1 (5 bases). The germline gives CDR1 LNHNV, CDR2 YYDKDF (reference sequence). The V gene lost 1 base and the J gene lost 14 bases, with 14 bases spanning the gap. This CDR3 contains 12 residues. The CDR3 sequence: CATSRAGDPGTF. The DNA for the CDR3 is TGTGCCACCAGCAGAGCGGGGGACCCGGGGACCTTC.

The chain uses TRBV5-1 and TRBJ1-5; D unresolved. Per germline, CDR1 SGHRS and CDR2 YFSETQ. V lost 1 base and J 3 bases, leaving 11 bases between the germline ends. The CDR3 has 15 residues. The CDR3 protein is CASSLSGSANQPQHF. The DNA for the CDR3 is TGCGCCAGCAGCTTGTCGGGTAGCGCCAATCAGCCCCAGCATTTT.

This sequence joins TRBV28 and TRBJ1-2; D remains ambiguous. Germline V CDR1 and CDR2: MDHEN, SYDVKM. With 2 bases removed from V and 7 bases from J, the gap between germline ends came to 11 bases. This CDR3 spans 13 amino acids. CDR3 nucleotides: TGTGCCAGCAGTTTAGAGCATACGGGTGGCTACACCTTC. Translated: CASSLEHTGGYTF.

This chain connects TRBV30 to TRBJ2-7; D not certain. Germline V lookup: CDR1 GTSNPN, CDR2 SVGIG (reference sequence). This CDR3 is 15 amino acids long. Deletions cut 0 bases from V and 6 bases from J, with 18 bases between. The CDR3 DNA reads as TGTGCCTGGAGTGTACAGCCCGGATATCAAGGCGAGCAGTACTTC. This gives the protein CAWSVQPGYQGEQYF.

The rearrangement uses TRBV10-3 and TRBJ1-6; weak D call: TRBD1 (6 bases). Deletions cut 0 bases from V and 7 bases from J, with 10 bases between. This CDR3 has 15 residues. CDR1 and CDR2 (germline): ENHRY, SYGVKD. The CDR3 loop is CAISESTGANSPLHF. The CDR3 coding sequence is TGTGCCATCAGTGAGTCGACAGGAGCCAATTCACCCCTCCACTTT.

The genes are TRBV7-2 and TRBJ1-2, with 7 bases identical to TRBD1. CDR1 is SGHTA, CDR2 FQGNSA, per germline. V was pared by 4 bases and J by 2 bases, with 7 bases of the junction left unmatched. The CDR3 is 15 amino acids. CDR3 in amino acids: CASSSNQGGNYGYTF. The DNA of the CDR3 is TGTGCCAGCAGCTCCAATCAGGGGGGAAACTATGGCTACACCTTC.

CDR3 sequence (DNA): TGTGCCAGCAGTCCGGGCCCGGAGGCTGAAGCTTTCTTT. Protein product: CASSPGPEAEAFF. This sequence joins TRBV7-9 and TRBJ1-1, with D uncertain. The ends were cut back, 6 bases at V and 6 bases at J, with 14 bases in the middle. The V gene's germline CDR1 is SEHNR and CDR2 FQNEAQ (reference sequence). There are 13 residues in the CDR3.

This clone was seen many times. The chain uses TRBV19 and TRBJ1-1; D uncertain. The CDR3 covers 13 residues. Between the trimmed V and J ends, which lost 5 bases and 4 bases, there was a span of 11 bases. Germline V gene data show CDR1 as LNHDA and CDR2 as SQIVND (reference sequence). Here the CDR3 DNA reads TGTGCCAGTAGTTCGACCACAGCCACTGAAGCTTTCTTT. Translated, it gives CASSSTTATEAFF. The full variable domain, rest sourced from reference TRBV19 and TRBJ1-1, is DGGITQSPKYLFRKEGQNVTLSCEQNLNHDAMYWYRQDPGQGLRLIYYSQIVNDFQKGDIAEGYSVSREKKESFPLTVTSAQKNPTAFYLCASSSTTATEAFFGQGTRLTVV.